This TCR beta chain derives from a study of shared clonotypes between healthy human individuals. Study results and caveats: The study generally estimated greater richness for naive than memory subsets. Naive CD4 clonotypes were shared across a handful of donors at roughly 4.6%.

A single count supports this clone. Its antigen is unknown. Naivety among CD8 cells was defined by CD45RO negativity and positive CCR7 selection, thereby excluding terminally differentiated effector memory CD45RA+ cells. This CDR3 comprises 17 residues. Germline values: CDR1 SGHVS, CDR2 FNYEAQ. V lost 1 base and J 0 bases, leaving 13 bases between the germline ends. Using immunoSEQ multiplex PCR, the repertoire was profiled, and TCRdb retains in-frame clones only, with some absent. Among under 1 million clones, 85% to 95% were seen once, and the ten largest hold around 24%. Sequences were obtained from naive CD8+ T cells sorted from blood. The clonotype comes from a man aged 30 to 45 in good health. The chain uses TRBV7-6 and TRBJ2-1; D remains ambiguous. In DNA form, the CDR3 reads TGTGCCAGCAGCTTAGTGGGTGCGGCTTACTCCTACAATGAGCAGTTCTTC. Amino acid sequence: CASSLVGAAYSYNEQFF.